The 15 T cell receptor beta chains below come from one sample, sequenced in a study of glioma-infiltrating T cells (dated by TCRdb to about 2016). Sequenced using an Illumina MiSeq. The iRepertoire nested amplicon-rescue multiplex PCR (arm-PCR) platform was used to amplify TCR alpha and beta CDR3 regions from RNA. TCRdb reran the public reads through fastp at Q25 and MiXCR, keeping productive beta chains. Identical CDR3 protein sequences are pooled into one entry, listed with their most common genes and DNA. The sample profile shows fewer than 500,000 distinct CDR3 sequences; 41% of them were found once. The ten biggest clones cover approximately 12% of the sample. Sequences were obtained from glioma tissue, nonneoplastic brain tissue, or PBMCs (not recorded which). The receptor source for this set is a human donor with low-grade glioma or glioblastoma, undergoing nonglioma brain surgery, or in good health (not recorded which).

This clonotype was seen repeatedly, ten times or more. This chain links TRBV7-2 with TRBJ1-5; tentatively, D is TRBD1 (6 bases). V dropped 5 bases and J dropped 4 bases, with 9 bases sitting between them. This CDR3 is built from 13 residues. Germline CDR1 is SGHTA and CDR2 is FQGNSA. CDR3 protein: CASSPRGNQPQHF. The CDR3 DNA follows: TGTGCCAGCAGCCCCAGGGGTAATCAGCCCCAGCATTTT.

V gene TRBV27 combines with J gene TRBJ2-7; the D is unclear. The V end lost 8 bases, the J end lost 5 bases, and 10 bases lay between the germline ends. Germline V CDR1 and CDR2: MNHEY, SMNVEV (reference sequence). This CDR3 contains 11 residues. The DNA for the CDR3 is TGTGCCAGCTCCCCGGCGGACGAGCAGTACTTC. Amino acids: CASSPADEQYF.

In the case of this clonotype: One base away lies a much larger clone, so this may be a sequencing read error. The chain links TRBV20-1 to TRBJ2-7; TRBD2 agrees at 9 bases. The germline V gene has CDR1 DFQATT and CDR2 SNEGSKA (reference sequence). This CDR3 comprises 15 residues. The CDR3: CSAPSRAGGTYQQYF. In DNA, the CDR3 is TGCAGTGCCCCTTCACGAGCGGGAGGAACCTACCAGCAGTACTTC.

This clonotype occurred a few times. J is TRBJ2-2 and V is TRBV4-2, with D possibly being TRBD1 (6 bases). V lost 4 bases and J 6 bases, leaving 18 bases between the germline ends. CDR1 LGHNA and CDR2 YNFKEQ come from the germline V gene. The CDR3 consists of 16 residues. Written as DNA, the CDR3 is TGTGCCAGCAGCCTACAGGGAGTAGATTCGGCCGGGGAGCTGTTTTTT. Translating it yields CASSLQGVDSAGELFF.

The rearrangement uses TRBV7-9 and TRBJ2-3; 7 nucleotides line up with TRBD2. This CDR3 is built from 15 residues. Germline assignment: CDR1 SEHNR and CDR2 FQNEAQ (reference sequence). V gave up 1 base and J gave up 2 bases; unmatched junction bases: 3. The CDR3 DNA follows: TGTGCCAGCAGCTTAGTCGGGAGGATCACAGATACGCAGTATTTT. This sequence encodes CASSLVGRITDTQYF.

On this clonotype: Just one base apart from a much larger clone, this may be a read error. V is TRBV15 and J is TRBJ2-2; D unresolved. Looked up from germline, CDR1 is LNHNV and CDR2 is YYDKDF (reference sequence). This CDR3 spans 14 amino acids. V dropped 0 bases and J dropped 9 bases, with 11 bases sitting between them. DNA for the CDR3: TGTGCCACCAGCAGAGATCTGGAAGCCTGGGAGCTGTTTTTT. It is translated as CATSRDLEAWELFF.

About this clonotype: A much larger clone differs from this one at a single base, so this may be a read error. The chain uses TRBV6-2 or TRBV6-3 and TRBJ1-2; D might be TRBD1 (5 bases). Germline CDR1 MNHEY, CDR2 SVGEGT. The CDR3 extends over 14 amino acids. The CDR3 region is CVSSSRRANYGYTF. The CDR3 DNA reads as TGTGTCAGCAGTTCCCGCAGGGCTAACTATGGCTACACCTTC.

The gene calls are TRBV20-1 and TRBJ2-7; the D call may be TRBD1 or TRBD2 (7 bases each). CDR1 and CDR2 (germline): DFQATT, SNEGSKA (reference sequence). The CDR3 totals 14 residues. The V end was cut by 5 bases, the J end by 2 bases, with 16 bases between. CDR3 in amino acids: CSAPETGRAYEQYF. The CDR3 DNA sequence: TGCAGTGCTCCCGAGACAGGGAGGGCCTACGAGCAGTACTTC.

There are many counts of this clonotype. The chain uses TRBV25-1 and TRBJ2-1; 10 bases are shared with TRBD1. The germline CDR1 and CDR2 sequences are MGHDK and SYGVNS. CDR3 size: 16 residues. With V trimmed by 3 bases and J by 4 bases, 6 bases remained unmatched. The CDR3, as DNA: TGTGCCAGCAGTGACTTGACAGGGGGCGAATACAATGAGCAGTTCTTC. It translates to CASSDLTGGEYNEQFF.

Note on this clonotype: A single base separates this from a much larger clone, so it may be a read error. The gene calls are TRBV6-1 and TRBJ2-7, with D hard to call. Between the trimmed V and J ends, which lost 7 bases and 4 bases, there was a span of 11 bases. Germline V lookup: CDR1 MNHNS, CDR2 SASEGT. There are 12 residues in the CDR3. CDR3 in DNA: TGTGCCAGCAAAAAGCTAGTGTACGAGCAGTACTTC. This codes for CASKKLVYEQYF.

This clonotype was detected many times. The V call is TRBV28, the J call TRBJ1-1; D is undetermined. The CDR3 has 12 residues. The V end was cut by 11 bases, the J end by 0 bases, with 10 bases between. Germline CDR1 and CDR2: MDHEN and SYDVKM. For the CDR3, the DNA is TGTGCCTCGAAGATCCTGAACACTGAAGCTTTCTTT. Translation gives CASKILNTEAFF.

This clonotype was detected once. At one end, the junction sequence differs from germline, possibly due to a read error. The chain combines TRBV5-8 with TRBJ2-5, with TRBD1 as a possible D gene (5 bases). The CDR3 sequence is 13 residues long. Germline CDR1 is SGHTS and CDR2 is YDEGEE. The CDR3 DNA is TGTGCCAGCGGCTTGGAAGGGGAAGAGACCCAGTACTTC. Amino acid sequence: CASGLEGEETQYF.

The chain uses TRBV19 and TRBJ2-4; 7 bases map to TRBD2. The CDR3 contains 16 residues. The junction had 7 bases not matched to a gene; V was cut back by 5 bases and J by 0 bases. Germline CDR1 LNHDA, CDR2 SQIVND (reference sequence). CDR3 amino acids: CASSHRLAGAKNIQYF. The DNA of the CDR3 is TGTGCCAGTAGTCACCGACTAGCTGGAGCCAAAAACATTCAGTACTTC.

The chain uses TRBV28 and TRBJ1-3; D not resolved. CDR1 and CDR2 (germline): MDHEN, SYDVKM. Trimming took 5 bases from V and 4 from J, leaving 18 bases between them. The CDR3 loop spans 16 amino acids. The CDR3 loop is CASSALRGRRGNTIYF. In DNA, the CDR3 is TGTGCCAGCAGTGCCCTAAGAGGGCGCCGAGGAAACACCATATATTTT.

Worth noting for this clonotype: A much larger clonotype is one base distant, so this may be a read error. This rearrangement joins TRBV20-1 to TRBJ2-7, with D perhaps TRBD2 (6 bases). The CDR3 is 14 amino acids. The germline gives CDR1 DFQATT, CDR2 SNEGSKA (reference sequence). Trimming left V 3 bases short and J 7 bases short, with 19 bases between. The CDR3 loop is CSASGPTGSWEQYF. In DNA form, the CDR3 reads TGCAGTGCTAGTGGGCCTACCGGGAGTTGGGAGCAGTACTTC.